This TCR beta chain was sequenced for a study of vaccination effects on CD4 cells after COVID-19. Subsequent to 10 days of culture, CD4+ T cells were isolated. Participants each got two BNT162b2 or mRNA-1273 vaccine doses. The germline CDR1 and CDR2 sequences are KGHDR and SFDVKD. V was shortened by 9 bases and J by 8 bases, with 10 bases between the two germline ends. The CDR3 is 11 residues long. The method was immunoSEQ multiplex PCR; TCRdb's version includes in-frame clones alone and lacks a portion of them. Of about 57,000 clones listed, around 84% are singletons. This clone appeared a few times. Its specificity is not known.

Specimen: CD4+ T cells from PBMCs cultured without peptide, collected after COVID-19 vaccination. This TCR derives from a human donor who received a COVID-19 vaccine. This chain uses TRBV24-1 with TRBJ1-5, with no clear D. Here the CDR3 reads CATPAAKPQHF. CDR3 DNA: TGTGCCACCCCCGCAGCGAAGCCCCAGCATTTT.